This is a list of T cell receptor beta chains from one sample in a study of cytomegalovirus exposure and HLA in healthy donors. Repertoires were generated with immunoSEQ multiplex PCR, while TCRdb's copy carries only in-frame clones and drops some. The sample has about 120,000 clones; around 77% are singletons. Sequenced input: PBMCs. The receptor source for this set is a human donor in good health. The CDR3 runs from the conserved cysteine through the conserved F or W. A D gene is named only where the DNA matches it firmly. For some rows the clone size is stated as once, few or many, or as a class when expanded; others skip it.

d_call j_call clone_size v_call cdr3_aa cdr3_nt
TRBD1 TRBJ1-6 few TRBV28 CASSVPGQGLSPLHF TGTGCCAGCAGCGTCCCGGGACAGGGTTTGTCACCCCTCCACTTT
. TRBJ1-5 . TRBV6-5 CASSYSTGWQPQHF TGTGCCAGCAGTTACTCTACAGGGTGGCAGCCCCAGCATTTT
TRBD1 TRBJ2-4 few TRBV5-1 CASRRTGVPDSAKNSQYF TGCGCCAGCAGAAGGACAGGGGTCCCGGATTCGGCCAAAAACAGTCAGTACTTC
TRBD1 TRBJ1-4 once TRBV6-1 CASSEEAGRGHEKLFF TGTGCCAGCAGTGAGGAGGCGGGCAGGGGGCATGAAAAACTGTTTTTT
. TRBJ2-1 . TRBV5-1 CASSLGDSYNEQFF TGCGCCAGCAGCTTAGGGGACTCCTACAATGAGCAGTTCTTC
. TRBJ1-2 . TRBV5-1 CASSLAGRGNNYGYTF TGCGCCAGCAGCTTGGCCGGGAGGGGAAATAACTATGGCTACACCTTC
. TRBJ2-7 . TRBV5-1 CASTLGGSSYEQYF TGCGCCAGCACCCTTGGAGGAAGCTCCTACGAGCAGTACTTC
TRBD1 TRBJ1-1 . TRBV6-5 CASRDDRGTEAFF TGTGCCAGCAGGGACGACAGGGGGACTGAAGCTTTCTTT
. TRBJ1-1 few TRBV11-3 CASSPDSYTEAFF TGTGCCAGCAGTCCTGACAGCTACACTGAAGCTTTCTTT
. TRBJ1-3 . TRBV14 CASSQDPPRDSGGSGNTIYF TGTGCCAGCAGCCAAGATCCCCCCAGGGACTCGGGAGGCTCTGGAAACACCATATATTTT
. TRBJ1-2 . TRBV7-2 CASSLGTDYGYTF TGTGCCAGCAGCTTAGGGACAGACTATGGCTACACCTTC
. TRBJ1-3 few TRBV5-1 CASSPGSVYSGNTIYF TGCGCCAGCAGCCCGGGGTCGGTGTACTCTGGAAACACCATATATTTT
. TRBJ1-4 once TRBV19 CASSILGQGNEKLFF TGTGCCAGTAGTATTCTTGGGCAGGGTAATGAAAAACTGTTTTTT
. TRBJ1-1 . TRBV15 CATSAQPNRWGRAFF TGTGCCACCAGCGCACAGCCGAATCGCTGGGGGCGAGCTTTCTTT
. TRBJ1-5 . TRBV18 CASTLPGQPQHF TGTGCCAGCACTCTGCCGGGGCAGCCCCAGCATTTT
TRBD2 TRBJ2-3 . TRBV30 CAWAGRASGADTQYF TGTGCCTGGGCTGGCCGGGCGAGCGGGGCAGATACGCAGTATTTT
. TRBJ2-5 . TRBV15 CATSRDMAVQETQYF TGTGCCACCAGCAGAGATATGGCCGTGCAAGAGACCCAGTACTTC
TRBD2 TRBJ2-5 once TRBV6-4 CASMGRLAGVGRETQYF TGTGCCAGCATGGGCAGGTTAGCGGGAGTAGGTAGAGAGACCCAGTACTTC
TRBD1 TRBJ1-3 few TRBV5-1 CASSLALTGAGNTIYF TGCGCCAGCAGCTTGGCCCTCACAGGGGCTGGAAACACCATATATTTT
. TRBJ2-7 . TRBV5-5 CASSPGHNGPYEQYF TGTGCCAGCAGCCCCGGACACAATGGGCCCTACGAGCAGTACTTC
. TRBJ2-3 . TRBV9 CASSPTTTDAQYF TGTGCCAGCAGCCCCACGACCACAGATGCGCAGTATTTT
TRBD1 TRBJ2-5 . TRBV15 CATSLGTGQGETQYF TGTGCCACCAGCCTCGGGACAGGGCAGGGAGAGACCCAGTACTTC
TRBD1 TRBJ2-1 . TRBV6-5 CASSLDRNYNEQFF TGTGCCAGCAGTTTGGACAGGAACTACAATGAGCAGTTCTTC
. TRBJ2-1 . TRBV25-1 CASSAGGRAYNEQFF TGTGCCAGCAGTGCAGGGGGGAGAGCGTACAATGAGCAGTTCTTC
TRBD2 TRBJ2-1 . TRBV19 CASSIGELAGVLSSYNEQFF TGTGCCAGTAGTATAGGCGAACTAGCGGGGGTTTTGAGCTCCTACAATGAGCAGTTCTTC
. TRBJ2-5 . TRBV15 CATSRRGLLETQYF TGTGCCACCAGCAGAAGGGGCCTCTTAGAGACCCAGTACTTC
. TRBJ1-1 once TRBV19 CASSGTLGNEEAFF TGTGCCAGTAGTGGGACACTTGGGAACGAAGAAGCTTTCTTT
TRBD2 TRBJ2-3 once TRBV6-1 CASKRTSLEDTQYF TGTGCCAGCAAACGGACTAGCCTTGAAGATACGCAGTATTTT
. TRBJ1-5 . TRBV28 CASSPLGPQSAQHF TGTGCCAGCAGTCCCCTTGGGCCCCAGTCGGCCCAGCATTTT
. TRBJ2-7 . TRBV29-1 CSVAGPGYEQYF TGCAGCGTTGCGGGTCCGGGCTACGAGCAGTACTTC